Listed below are T cell receptor beta chains from one sample, sequenced in a study of T cell responses to AZD1222 COVID-19 vaccine. Sequencing was performed with immunoSEQ multiplex PCR; in TCRdb, only in-frame clones are kept and a portion is missing. The data contain some 100,000 clones, more than 75% of them singletons. The specimen comprised peripheral blood, sampled on day 0 of AZD1222 vaccination. These receptors came from an adult in good health. CDR3s include the opening cysteine and the closing phenylalanine or tryptophan. Fields, in order: V gene, clone size, J gene, D gene, CDR3 protein, CDR3 DNA. D genes are given only for firm matches. Size tells how often a clone was seen (once, few, many) or the class of an expanded clone, and some rows leave it out.

>TRBV5-1|few|TRBJ1-1|.
CASSSGEDTEAFF
TGCGCCAGCAGCTCGGGAGAGGATACTGAAGCTTTCTTT
>TRBV4-3|.|TRBJ2-1|TRBD2
CASSQGLAGEPQFF
TGCGCCAGCAGCCAGGGACTAGCGGGAGAGCCCCAGTTCTTC
>TRBV27|.|TRBJ1-3|.
CASSSHGGDTIYF
TGTGCCAGCAGTTCGCATGGGGGGGACACCATATATTTT
>TRBV5-1|.|TRBJ1-4|.
CASSLGAATNEKLFF
TGCGCCAGCAGCTTGGGTGCGGCAACTAATGAAAAACTGTTTTTT
>TRBV6-2/TRBV6-3|.|TRBJ2-7|TRBD1
CASSTRQGAKGYEQYF
TGTGCCAGCAGTACCCGACAGGGGGCCAAGGGCTACGAGCAGTACTTC
>TRBV5-1|.|TRBJ2-1|TRBD2
CASSLASGGYNEQFF
TGCGCCAGCAGCTTGGCTAGCGGGGGGTACAATGAGCAGTTCTTC
>TRBV11-2|.|TRBJ2-2|.
CASSFTLGLSTGELFF
TGTGCCAGCAGCTTCACGCTAGGACTATCCACCGGGGAGCTGTTTTTT
>TRBV10-1|.|TRBJ1-1|.
CASTNTNTEAFF
TGCGCCAGCACGAACACTAACACTGAAGCTTTCTTT
>TRBV7-2|.|TRBJ1-2|TRBD1
CASSLNPTRGIGGYTF
TGTGCCAGCAGCTTAAACCCCACCAGGGGGATAGGTGGCTACACCTTC
>TRBV6-2/TRBV6-3|.|TRBJ1-2|TRBD1
CASSYVQGVNYGYTF
TGTGCCAGCAGTTACGTTCAGGGGGTCAACTATGGCTACACCTTC
>TRBV6-1|.|TRBJ2-7|TRBD1
CASSEGTGGRGSSYEQYF
TGTGCCAGCAGTGAGGGGACAGGGGGAAGGGGAAGCTCCTACGAGCAGTACTTC
>TRBV4-1|.|TRBJ1-5|.
CASSQFDPFPGSNQPQHF
TGCGCCAGCAGCCAATTTGACCCATTCCCTGGGAGTAATCAGCCCCAGCATTTT
>TRBV29-1|.|TRBJ1-2|.
CSVEDMAGSHGYTF
TGCAGCGTTGAAGATATGGCAGGGTCGCATGGCTACACCTTC
>TRBV5-1|.|TRBJ2-1|.
CASSPETNRDEQFF
TGCGCCAGCAGCCCAGAGACCAACAGGGATGAGCAGTTCTTC
>TRBV7-9|.|TRBJ2-6|TRBD1
CASSRGVSTGGSGANVLTF
TGTGCCAGCAGCCGAGGGGTTTCAACAGGGGGCTCTGGGGCCAACGTCCTGACTTTC
>TRBV18|.|TRBJ1-5|.
CASSPSPAQPQHF
TGTGCCAGCTCACCCTCGCCGGCTCAGCCCCAGCATTTT
>TRBV5-1|.|TRBJ1-3|.
CASSEQGAVAGNTIYF
TGCGCCAGCAGCGAACAGGGTGCAGTAGCTGGAAACACCATATATTTT
>TRBV15|.|TRBJ2-1|.
CATSRDSGYAVVEQFF
TGTGCCACCAGCAGAGATAGTGGATACGCAGTCGTTGAGCAGTTCTTC
>TRBV28|.|TRBJ2-3|.
CASSSFGTDTQYF
TGTGCCAGCAGTTCGTTCGGGACAGATACGCAGTATTTT
>TRBV2|.|TRBJ2-1|TRBD2
CASSVGAGAGNEQFF
TGTGCCAGCAGTGTGGGAGCGGGGGCTGGAAATGAGCAGTTCTTC
>TRBV6-1|.|TRBJ1-6|TRBD1
CASSEGTGGNSPLHF
TGTGCCAGCAGTGAGGGAACAGGGGGGAATTCACCCCTCCACTTT
>TRBV6-5|.|TRBJ1-6|.
CASSQSGGNDSPLHF
TGTGCCAGCAGTCAATCGGGGGGTAACGATTCACCCCTCCACTTT
>TRBV5-8|once|TRBJ2-1|TRBD2
CASTLAGGGYEQFF
TGTGCCAGCACCCTCGCGGGGGGTGGATATGAGCAGTTCTTC
>TRBV6-5|.|TRBJ2-1|.
CASTPVGANYNEQFF
TGTGCCAGCACCCCCGTGGGAGCAAACTACAATGAGCAGTTCTTC